The present T cell receptor (beta chain) was sequenced within a study of CD8+ T cells in alopecia areata. Study information: Each day, treated patients took oral tofacitinib twice, at 5 to 10 mg per dose. Treated patients' severity was scored by percentage of affected scalp area.

Reverse transcription of extracted RNA yielded cDNA, which provided the sequencing template. The method was immunoSEQ multiplex PCR; TCRdb's version includes in-frame clones alone and lacks a portion of them. The sample includes about 76,000 clones, around 60% seen only once; the top ten take about 25%. Sample treatment: oral pan-JAK inhibitor, 5-10 mg twice daily. As concerns this clone: Antigen: not known.

V lost 0 bases and J 4 bases, leaving 14 bases between the germline ends. Germline values: CDR1 LGHNA, CDR2 YSLEER. This CDR3 spans 16 amino acids. Overall study results and limits: Across lesional scalp, and particularly alopecia totalis/universalis, clonality surpassed that of normal scalp.

The TCR comes from a human donor with alopecia areata. This material consisted of CD8+ T cells sorted from blood, taken at week 24, from a patient treated with tofacitinib. This chain joins TRBV4-3 and TRBJ2-3, with D possibly matching TRBD2 (5 bases). In nucleotides, the CDR3 is TGCGCCAGCAGCCAAGATTGGGCGGACGGGGCAGATACGCAGTATTTT. Encoded protein: CASSQDWADGADTQYF.